This T cell receptor (beta chain) was identified during a study of cytomegalovirus exposure and HLA in healthy donors. As for the study in general: Across around 400 genotyped donors, 81% landed in the Caucasian-associated ancestry cluster.

The V gene's germline CDR1 is MNHEY and CDR2 SMNVEV (reference sequence). The germline V and J ends were trimmed by 5 bases and 2 bases, with 15 bases remaining between them. This CDR3 contains 15 residues. PCR primers comprised 60 Vbeta and 13 Jbeta primers. The method was immunoSEQ multiplex PCR; TCRdb's version includes in-frame clones alone and lacks a portion of them. The sample carries about 110,000 clones, approximately 15% recorded once. General study points: Several of the most significant clusters were apparently associated with common viral pathogens in a later analysis. A link between a missense DCLRE1C variant and TCR beta V- and J-gene trimming emerged from a later analysis.

Comment on this clone: As yet, its antigen is unknown.

The chain combines TRBV27 with TRBJ2-5; D is ambiguous. The source is a woman under 30 in good health and CMV-seronegative. Sequencing used PBMCs. CDR3 loop: CASSPTQVFQETQYF. The CDR3 DNA reads TGTGCCAGCAGTCCAACCCAGGTATTTCAAGAGACCCAGTACTTC.